The clone carrying this T cell receptor beta chain has at least ten counts. This record comes from a study of T cells in Graves' hyperthyroidism and ophthalmopathy. Study summary: Peripheral blood was acquired at first diagnosis, ahead of any therapy whatsoever.

The CDR3 totals 14 residues. In germline, CDR1 is SGHRS, CDR2 YFSETQ. The V and J ends lost 3 bases and 6 bases respectively, with 15 bases between them. Researchers amplified the TCR beta CDR3 regions from RNA transcripts. The primer set for the first-round RT-PCR of the TCR CDR3 was HTBI. TCRdb processed the multiplex PCR reads anew with MiXCR; each CDR3 protein has one entry. The data hold around 350,000 distinct CDR3 sequences, with approximately 20% observed a single time. The sequenced sample consisted of blood. The V gene is TRBV5-1, the J gene TRBJ1-1; D is unresolved. This receptor was identified in a woman between 18 and 29 years old with Graves' hyperthyroidism. The CDR3 region is CASSWRATPAEAFF. In nucleotides, the CDR3 is TGCGCCAGCAGCTGGAGGGCCACGCCCGCTGAAGCTTTCTTT.